Listed here are 13 T cell receptor beta chains from one sample, sequenced in a study of blood T cell repertoires in COVID-19. Produced via immunoSEQ multiplex PCR; TCRdb's table is partial and in-frame only. Seen here are some 42,000 clones, roughly nine tenths observed once, and the top ten hold approximately 10%. The sequenced material came from peripheral blood. Receptor source: a man under 40 with active or convalescent COVID-19.

The V and J genes are TRBV28 and TRBJ1-4; 9 nucleotides line up with TRBD1. The germline V gene encodes CDR1 MDHEN and CDR2 SYDVKM. Germline trimming cut 7 bases from V and 8 bases from J; bases unmatched to any gene: 8. The CDR3 has 14 amino acids. As DNA, the CDR3 is TGTGCCAGCACCTCCGGGACAGGGCGAGAAAAACTGTTTTTT. Residues: CASTSGTGREKLFF.

J is TRBJ2-6 and V is TRBV5-4; D unclear. Germline loops: CDR1 SGHNT, CDR2 YYREEE (reference sequence). The CDR3 length is 15 residues. V was pared by 2 bases and J by 0 bases, with 6 bases between. The CDR3 DNA follows: TGTGCCAGCAGCTTACAGCTCTCTGGGGCCAACGTCCTGACTTTC. Its protein is CASSLQLSGANVLTF.

V gene TRBV12-3 or TRBV12-4 combines with J gene TRBJ1-2, with D uncertain. This CDR3 has 13 residues. Trimming pared 7 bases from V and 4 bases from J, leaving 13 bases between. The CDR3 region has the DNA TGTGCCAGCACCACGAGGCCCAGCTATGGCTACACCTTC. This gives the protein CASTTRPSYGYTF.

The chain has TRBV12-3 or TRBV12-4 and TRBJ2-7; D is unclear. The CDR3 sequence is 12 residues long. V gave up 3 bases and J gave up 3 bases, with 6 bases separating them. CDR3 nucleotides: TGTGCCAGCAGTTTTAGCAACTACGAGCAGTACTTC. Translation gives CASSFSNYEQYF.

The DNA for the CDR3 is TGTGCCTCGCAGGGGGATAAAAGCTACACCTTC. This encodes CASQGDKSYTF. The chain is built from TRBV3-1 (or the pseudogene TRBV3-2) and TRBJ1-2; 7 bases map to TRBD1. Germline trimming cut 11 bases from V and 9 bases from J; bases unmatched to any gene: 9. The CDR3 is made up of 11 amino acids. CDR1 and CDR2 (germline): LGHDT, YNNKEL (reference sequence).

The V gene is TRBV12-3 or TRBV12-4, the J gene TRBJ1-1; D may be TRBD1 (6 bases). The CDR3 has 13 amino acids. V lost 6 bases to trimming and J lost 1 base, with 9 bases between them. The chain's CDR3 is CASRRQENTEAFF. The CDR3 DNA reads as TGTGCCAGCAGGAGACAGGAGAACACTGAAGCTTTCTTT.

The chain uses TRBV4-3 and TRBJ1-2, with D possibly matching TRBD1 (5 bases). Trimming stripped 4 bases from V and 4 bases from J, with 16 bases between. This CDR3 is built from 15 residues. CDR1 and CDR2 from the germline V gene are LGHNA and YSLEER. DNA for the CDR3: TGCGCCAGCAGCCCAGAGGGGAGGGGCGGCTATGGCTACACCTTC. Protein: CASSPEGRGGYGYTF.

The rearrangement links TRBV10-3 to TRBJ2-5, with TRBD1 matching 9 bases. The CDR3 extends over 13 amino acids. Per germline, CDR1 ENHRY and CDR2 SYGVKD. The V segment lost 6 bases and the J segment 5 bases; nucleotides outside the gene matches: 4. Written as DNA, the CDR3 is TGTGCCATCAGGACAGGGGGTGACGAGACCCAGTACTTC. This translates into CAIRTGGDETQYF.

The J gene is TRBJ1-4, the V gene TRBV5-1, with 7 bases that match TRBD1. Germline V gene sequence: CDR1 SGHRS, CDR2 YFSETQ. The V segment lost 4 bases and the J segment 5 bases; nucleotides outside the gene matches: 8. The CDR3 is made up of 15 amino acids. The CDR3 reads CASSLPGTENEKLFF. The DNA for the CDR3 is TGCGCCAGCAGCCTACCGGGGACAGAAAATGAAAAACTGTTTTTT.

The V gene is TRBV2, the J gene TRBJ2-1, with 8 bases lining up with TRBD1. The V segment lost 6 bases and the J segment 4 bases; nucleotides outside the gene matches: 8. Germline V gene sequence: CDR1 SNHLY, CDR2 FYNNEI. This CDR3 contains 15 residues. Here the CDR3 DNA reads TGTGCCAGCAGGGACAGGGATAGATTATACAATGAGCAGTTCTTC. Its translation is CASRDRDRLYNEQFF.

The chain is built from TRBV24-1 and TRBJ1-1, with a weak D call TRBD1 (6 bases). The CDR3 contains 14 residues. Germline CDR1 reads KGHDR; CDR2 reads SFDVKD. The ends were cut back, 7 bases at V and 3 bases at J, with 14 bases in the middle. The CDR3 bases are TGTGCCACCAGAGGGGGGGCGGGGGACACTGAAGCTTTCTTT. Its protein is CATRGGAGDTEAFF.

The J gene is TRBJ2-7, the V gene TRBV6-5; 11 bases agree with TRBD1. This CDR3 has 15 residues. Trimming cost V 6 bases and J 4 bases; bases outside gene matches: 8. The germline V gene encodes CDR1 MNHEY and CDR2 SVGAGI. CDR3 in amino acids: CASRDGQGAEYEQYF. CDR3 coding DNA: TGTGCCAGCAGGGATGGACAGGGGGCAGAGTACGAGCAGTACTTC.

The chain joins TRBV4-1 to TRBJ2-1; 11 bases fit TRBD2. The V gene end was trimmed by 3 bases and the J gene end by 4 bases; junction bases not matched to a gene: 5. The length of the CDR3 is 16 residues. In germline, CDR1 is MGHRA, CDR2 YSYEKL. CDR3 coding DNA: TGCGCCAGCAGCCAGCCTACTAGCGGGGGTTACAATGAGCAGTTCTTC. Protein: CASSQPTSGGYNEQFF.